The T cell receptor beta chain under discussion was sequenced for a study of blood T cell repertoires in COVID-19. Turning to the study itself: The United States, Italy and Spain supplied acute and convalescent COVID-19 samples. PBMCs, B-cell-depleted T cells, or T cells were the source of the cDNA or gDNA that made up the material.

CDR1 is SGHTA and CDR2 is FQGNSA in the germline V gene. The J segment lost 5 bases and the V segment lost 0 bases, leaving 5 bases of the junction unmatched. The CDR3 is made up of 15 amino acids. Using immunoSEQ multiplex PCR, the repertoire was profiled, and TCRdb retains in-frame clones only, with some absent. The sample lists about 63,000 clones, 80% to 90% occurring once. The material sequenced was peripheral blood. The chain couples TRBV7-2 to TRBJ2-7; 9 nucleotides align to TRBD2. The receptor's source is a human donor in a cohort sampled during active COVID-19. Here the CDR3 DNA reads TGTGCCAGCAGCTTAGCCAGCGGGAGGACCGACGAGCAGTACTTC. Amino acids: CASSLASGRTDEQYF.